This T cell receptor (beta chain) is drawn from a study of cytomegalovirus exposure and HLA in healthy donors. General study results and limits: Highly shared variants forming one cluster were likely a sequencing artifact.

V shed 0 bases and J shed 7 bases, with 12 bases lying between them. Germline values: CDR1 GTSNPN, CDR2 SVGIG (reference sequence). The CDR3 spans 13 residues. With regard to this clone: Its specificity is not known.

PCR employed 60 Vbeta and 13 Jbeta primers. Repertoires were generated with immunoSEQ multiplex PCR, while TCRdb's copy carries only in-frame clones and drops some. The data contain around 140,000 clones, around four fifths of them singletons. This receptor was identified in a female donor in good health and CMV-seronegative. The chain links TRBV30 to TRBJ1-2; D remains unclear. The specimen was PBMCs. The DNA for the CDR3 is TGTGCCTGGAGTGTAGCCGGGTTCGTTGGCTACACCTTC. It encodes CAWSVAGFVGYTF.